The 8 T cell receptor beta chains below come from one sample, sequenced in a study of T cells in Graves' hyperthyroidism and ophthalmopathy. Amplification of TCR beta CDR3 regions used RNA as the template. Primed by the HTBI set, a first-round RT-PCR was run on the TCR CDR3. TCRdb reanalysed the multiplex PCR reads using MiXCR and keeps one entry per CDR3 protein. The data hold over 450,000 distinct CDR3 sequences, with 15% to 20% observed a single time. Sequencing was performed on blood. These receptors were obtained from a woman between 18 and 30 years old with Graves' ophthalmopathy.

In its sample, this clonotype was seen many times. This CDR3 reads CSALRDEQYF. CDR3 DNA: TGCAGTGCCCTGAGGGACGAGCAGTACTTC. The V and J genes are TRBV20-1 and TRBJ2-7; D perhaps matches TRBD2 (5 bases). Germline-derived CDR1 and CDR2 are DFQATT and SNEGSKA (reference sequence). The CDR3 runs to 10 residues. V was clipped by 6 bases and J by 5 bases, with 8 bases between them.

This clonotype has at least ten counts. V is TRBV7-2 and J is TRBJ2-2; perhaps TRBD1 as D (6 bases). V was clipped by 1 base and J by 8 bases, with 8 bases between them. Germline V gene sequence: CDR1 SGHTA, CDR2 FQGNSA. The CDR3 consists of 13 residues. The CDR3 DNA reads as TGTGCCAGCAGCTTAGACAGGGAAGGGGAGCTGTTTTTT. This gives the protein CASSLDREGELFF.

This clonotype was detected a few times. CDR3 loop: CASSSEGRLAKNIQYF. The CDR3 DNA reads TGTGCCAGCAGTTCCGAGGGCAGACTAGCCAAAAACATTCAGTACTTC. This chain uses TRBV5-8 with TRBJ2-4, with D perhaps TRBD2 (5 bases). This CDR3 is 16 amino acids long. Germline CDR1 reads SGHTS; CDR2 reads YDEGEE. The germline V and J ends were trimmed by 5 bases and 0 bases, with 15 bases remaining between them.

This clonotype was detected many times. The V gene is TRBV28, the J gene TRBJ2-2; 7 bases map to TRBD1. From germline, CDR1 is MDHEN and CDR2 SYDVKM. This CDR3 has 14 amino acids. The J segment lost 5 bases and the V segment lost 6 bases, leaving 6 bases of the junction unmatched. CDR3: CASSLTGVTGELFF. The CDR3 DNA is TGTGCCAGCAGCCTAACAGGGGTTACCGGGGAGCTGTTTTTT.

This clonotype has more than one count but fewer than ten. V is TRBV6-9 and J is TRBJ2-1; 7 positions agree with TRBD1. The CDR3 loop spans 13 amino acids. Trimming cost V 3 bases and J 9 bases; bases outside gene matches: 5. Germline assignment: CDR1 MNHGY and CDR2 SVAAGI. The CDR3 nucleotides read TGTGCCAGCAGTTACGTACAGGGGACTGAGCAGTTCTTC. It is translated as CASSYVQGTEQFF.

About this clonotype itself: It may be a read error: a sequence one base away is much more abundant. The conserved phenylalanine or tryptophan is not found at the CDR3 terminus, so this likely reflects a read error. V is TRBV7-9 and J is TRBJ2-7; 7 bases map to TRBD1. Trimming cost V 5 bases and J 1 base; bases outside gene matches: 5. The CDR3 is 14 amino acids. Per the germline V gene, CDR1 is SEHNR and CDR2 is FQNEAQ (reference sequence). Here the CDR3 DNA reads TGTGCCAGCAGCCCGGGGACAGAGTCCTACGAGCAGTACTCC. This encodes CASSPGTESYEQYS.

Comment on this clonotype: This may be a read error, as it is one base from a much larger clone. This chain uses TRBV5-1 with TRBJ1-1; the D is unclear. The CDR3 is 15 amino acids. Germline CDR1 and CDR2: SGHRS and YFSETQ. CDR3 region: CVSSLGSVMNTEAFF. CDR3 nucleotides: TGCGTCAGCAGCTTGGGGTCAGTCATGAACACTGAAGCTTTCTTT.

This rearrangement joins TRBV5-6 to TRBJ2-2, with D perhaps matching TRBD2 (6 bases). The V and J ends lost 3 bases and 5 bases respectively, with 11 bases between them. The V gene's germline CDR1 is SGHDT and CDR2 YYEEEE. This CDR3 contains 14 residues. In DNA form, the CDR3 reads TGTGCCAGCAGCTCCCGGGAGACAACCGGGGAGCTGTTTTTT. Residues: CASSSRETTGELFF.